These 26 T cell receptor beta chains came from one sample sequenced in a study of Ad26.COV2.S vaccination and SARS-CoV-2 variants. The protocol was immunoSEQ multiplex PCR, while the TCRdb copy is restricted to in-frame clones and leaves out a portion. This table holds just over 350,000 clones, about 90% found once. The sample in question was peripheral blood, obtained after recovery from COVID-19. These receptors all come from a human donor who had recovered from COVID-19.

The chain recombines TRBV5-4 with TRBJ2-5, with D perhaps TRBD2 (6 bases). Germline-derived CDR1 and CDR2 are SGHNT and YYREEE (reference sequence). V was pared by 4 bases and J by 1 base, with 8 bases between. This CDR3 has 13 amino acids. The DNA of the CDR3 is TGTGCCAGCAGCGGGGGACTCCAAGAGACCCAGTACTTC. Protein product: CASSGGLQETQYF.

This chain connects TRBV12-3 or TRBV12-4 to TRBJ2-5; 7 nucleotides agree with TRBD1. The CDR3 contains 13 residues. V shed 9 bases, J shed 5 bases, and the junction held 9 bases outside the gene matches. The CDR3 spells CASHITGEETQYF. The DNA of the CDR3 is TGTGCCAGTCACATCACAGGGGAGGAGACCCAGTACTTC.

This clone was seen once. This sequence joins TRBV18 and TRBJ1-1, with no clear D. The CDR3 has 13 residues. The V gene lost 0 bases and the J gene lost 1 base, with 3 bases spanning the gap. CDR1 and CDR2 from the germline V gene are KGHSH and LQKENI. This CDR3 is CASSPPGNTEAFF. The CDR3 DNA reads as TGTGCCAGCTCACCACCTGGGAACACTGAAGCTTTCTTT. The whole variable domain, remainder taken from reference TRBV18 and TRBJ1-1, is NAGVMQNPRHLVRRRGQEARLRCSPMKGHSHVYWYRQLPEEGLKFMVYLQKENIIDESGMPKERFSAEFPKEGPSILRIQQVVRGDSAAYFCASSPPGNTEAFFGQGTRLTVV.

The CDR3 coding sequence is TGTGCCAGCAGCGTAGCGCAGGGGATTAATGAAAAACTGTTTTTT. Residues: CASSVAQGINEKLFF. The chain joins TRBV9 to TRBJ1-4, with a weak D call TRBD1 (6 bases). Germline CDR1 reads SGDLS; CDR2 reads YYNGEE. With 0 bases removed from V and 4 bases from J, the gap between germline ends came to 10 bases. CDR3 length: 15 amino acids.

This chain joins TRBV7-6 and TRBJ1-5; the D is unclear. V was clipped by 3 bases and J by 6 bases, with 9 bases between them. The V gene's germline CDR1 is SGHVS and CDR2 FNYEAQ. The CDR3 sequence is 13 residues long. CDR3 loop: CASSLGEGQPQHF. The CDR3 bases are TGTGCCAGCAGCTTGGGCGAGGGTCAGCCCCAGCATTTT.

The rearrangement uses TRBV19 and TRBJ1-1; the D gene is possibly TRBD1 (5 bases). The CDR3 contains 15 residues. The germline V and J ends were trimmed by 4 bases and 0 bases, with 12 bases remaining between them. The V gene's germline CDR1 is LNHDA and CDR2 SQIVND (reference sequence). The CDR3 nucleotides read TGTGCCAGTAGTAAGGGAGGGGTTTTGAACACTGAAGCTTTCTTT. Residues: CASSKGGVLNTEAFF.

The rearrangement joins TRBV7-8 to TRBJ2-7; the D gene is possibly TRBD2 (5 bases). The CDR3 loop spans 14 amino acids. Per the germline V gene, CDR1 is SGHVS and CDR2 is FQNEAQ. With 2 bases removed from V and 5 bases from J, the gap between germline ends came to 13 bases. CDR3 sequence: CASSLWRTGNEQYF. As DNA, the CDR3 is TGTGCCAGCAGCTTATGGAGGACGGGGAACGAGCAGTACTTC.

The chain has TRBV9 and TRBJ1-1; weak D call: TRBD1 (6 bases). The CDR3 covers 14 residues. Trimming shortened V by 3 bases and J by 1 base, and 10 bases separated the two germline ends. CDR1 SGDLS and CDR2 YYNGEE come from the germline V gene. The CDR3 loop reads CASSEDRWNTEAFF. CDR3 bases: TGTGCCAGCAGCGAGGACAGATGGAACACTGAAGCTTTCTTT.

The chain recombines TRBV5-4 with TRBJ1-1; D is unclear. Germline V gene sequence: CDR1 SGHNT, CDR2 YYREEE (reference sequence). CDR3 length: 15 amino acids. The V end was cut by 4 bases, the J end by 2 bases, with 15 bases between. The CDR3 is CASSRRGRANTEAFF. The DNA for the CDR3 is TGTGCCAGCAGCCGTCGTGGGAGGGCAAACACTGAAGCTTTCTTT.

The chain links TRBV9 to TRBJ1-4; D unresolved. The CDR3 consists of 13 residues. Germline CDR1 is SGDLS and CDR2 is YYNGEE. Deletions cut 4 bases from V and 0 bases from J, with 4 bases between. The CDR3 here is CASSRTTNEKLFF. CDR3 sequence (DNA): TGTGCCAGCAGCCGAACAACTAATGAAAAACTGTTTTTT.

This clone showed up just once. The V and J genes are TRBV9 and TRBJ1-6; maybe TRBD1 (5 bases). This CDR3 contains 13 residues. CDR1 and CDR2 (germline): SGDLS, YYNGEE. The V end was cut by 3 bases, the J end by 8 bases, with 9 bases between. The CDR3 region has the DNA TGTGCCAGCAGCGCCCAGGGTTATTCACCCCTCCACTTT. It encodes CASSAQGYSPLHF.

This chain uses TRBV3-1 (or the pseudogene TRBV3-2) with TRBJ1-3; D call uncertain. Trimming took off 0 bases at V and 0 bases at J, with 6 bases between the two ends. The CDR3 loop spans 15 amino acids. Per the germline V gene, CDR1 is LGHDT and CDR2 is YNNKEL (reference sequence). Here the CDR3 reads CASSQDGNSGNTIYF. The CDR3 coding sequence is TGTGCCAGCAGCCAAGACGGGAACTCTGGAAACACCATATATTTT.

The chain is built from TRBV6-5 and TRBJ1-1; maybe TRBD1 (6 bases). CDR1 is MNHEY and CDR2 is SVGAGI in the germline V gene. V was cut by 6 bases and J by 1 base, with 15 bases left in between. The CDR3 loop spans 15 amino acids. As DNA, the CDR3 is TGTGCCAGCAGCCTGACAGGAACTTCGAACACTGAAGCTTTCTTT. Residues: CASSLTGTSNTEAFF.

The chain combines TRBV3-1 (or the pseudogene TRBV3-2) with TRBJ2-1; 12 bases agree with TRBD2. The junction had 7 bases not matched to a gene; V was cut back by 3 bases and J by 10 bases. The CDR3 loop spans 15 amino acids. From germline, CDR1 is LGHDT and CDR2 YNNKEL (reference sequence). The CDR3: CASSHPSGGAAEQFF. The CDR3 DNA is TGTGCCAGCAGCCACCCTAGCGGGGGGGCTGCCGAGCAGTTCTTC.

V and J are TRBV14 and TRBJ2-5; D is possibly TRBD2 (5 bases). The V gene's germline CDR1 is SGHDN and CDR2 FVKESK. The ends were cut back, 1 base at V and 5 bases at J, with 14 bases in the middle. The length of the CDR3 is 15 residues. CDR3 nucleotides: TGTGCCAGCAGCCAAGCCCTACGAGGGATGGAGACCCAGTACTTC. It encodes CASSQALRGMETQYF. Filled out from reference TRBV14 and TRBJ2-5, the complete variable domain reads EAGVTQFPSHSVIEKGQTVTLRCDPISGHDNLYWYRRVMGKEIKFLLHFVKESKQDESGMPNNRFLAERTGGTYSTLKVQPAELEDSGVYFCASSQALRGMETQYFGPGTRLLVL.

DNA of the CDR3: TGTGCCAGCAGTTTCATCGTCGGGGGAACTAATGAAAAACTGTTTTTT. Protein sequence: CASSFIVGGTNEKLFF. The genes are TRBV7-7 and TRBJ1-4; perhaps TRBD1 as D (5 bases). V lost 6 bases to trimming and J lost 1 base, with 15 bases between them. The CDR3 is 16 amino acids. Per the germline V gene, CDR1 is SSHAT and CDR2 is FNYEAQ (reference sequence).

CDR3: CASSARSGVYEQYF. In nucleotides, the CDR3 is TGCGCCAGCAGCGCCCGGTCGGGAGTCTACGAGCAGTACTTC. V and J are TRBV5-1 and TRBJ2-7, with a tentative D call TRBD2 (6 bases). CDR1 and CDR2 (germline): SGHRS, YFSETQ. V lost 4 bases to trimming and J lost 3 bases, with 14 bases between them. The CDR3 runs 14 residues.

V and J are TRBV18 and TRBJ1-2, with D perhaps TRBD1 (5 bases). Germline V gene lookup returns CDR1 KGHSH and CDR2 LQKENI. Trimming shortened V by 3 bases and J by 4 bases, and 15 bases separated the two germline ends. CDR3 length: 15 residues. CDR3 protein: CASSPPDRKSYGYTF. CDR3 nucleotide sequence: TGTGCCAGCTCACCCCCCGACAGAAAGAGCTATGGCTACACCTTC.

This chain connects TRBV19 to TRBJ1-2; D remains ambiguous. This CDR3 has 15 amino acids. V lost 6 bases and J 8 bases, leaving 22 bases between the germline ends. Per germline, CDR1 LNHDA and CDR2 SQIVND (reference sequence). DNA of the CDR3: TGTGCCAGTAGAACCGCCGGCGGGCGGAGTGTGGGCTACACCTTC. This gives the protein CASRTAGGRSVGYTF.

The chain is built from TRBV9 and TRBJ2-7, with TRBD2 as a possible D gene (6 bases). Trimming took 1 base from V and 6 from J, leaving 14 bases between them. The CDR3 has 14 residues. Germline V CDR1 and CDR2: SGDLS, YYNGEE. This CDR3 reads CASSVRGLTGEQYF. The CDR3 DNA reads TGTGCCAGCAGCGTAAGGGGACTTACTGGCGAGCAGTACTTC.

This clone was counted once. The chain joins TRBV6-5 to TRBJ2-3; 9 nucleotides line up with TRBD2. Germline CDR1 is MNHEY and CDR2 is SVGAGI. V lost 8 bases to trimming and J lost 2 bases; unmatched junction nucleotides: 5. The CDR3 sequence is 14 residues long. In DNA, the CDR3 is TGTGCCAGCGGTAGCGGGGGAGCCACAGATACGCAGTATTTT. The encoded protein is CASGSGGATDTQYF.

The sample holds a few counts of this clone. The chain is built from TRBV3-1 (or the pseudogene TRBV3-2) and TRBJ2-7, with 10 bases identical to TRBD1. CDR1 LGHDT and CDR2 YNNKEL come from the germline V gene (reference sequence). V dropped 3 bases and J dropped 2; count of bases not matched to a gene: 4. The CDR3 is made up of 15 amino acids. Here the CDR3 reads CASSHAGTGAYEQYF. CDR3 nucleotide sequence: TGTGCCAGCAGCCACGCCGGGACAGGGGCCTACGAGCAGTACTTC.

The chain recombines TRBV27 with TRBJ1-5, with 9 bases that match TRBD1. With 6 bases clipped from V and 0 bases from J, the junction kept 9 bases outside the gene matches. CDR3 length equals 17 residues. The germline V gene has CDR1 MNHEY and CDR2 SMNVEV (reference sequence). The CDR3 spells CASSTGTGPYSNQPQHF. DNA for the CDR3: TGTGCCAGCAGCACCGGGACAGGGCCGTATAGCAATCAGCCCCAGCATTTT.

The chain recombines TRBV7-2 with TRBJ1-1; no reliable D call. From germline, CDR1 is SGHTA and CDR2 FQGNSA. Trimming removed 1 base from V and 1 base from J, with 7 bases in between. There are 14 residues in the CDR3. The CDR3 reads CASSLEGGNTEAFF. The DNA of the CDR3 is TGTGCCAGCAGCTTAGAGGGAGGGAACACTGAAGCTTTCTTT.

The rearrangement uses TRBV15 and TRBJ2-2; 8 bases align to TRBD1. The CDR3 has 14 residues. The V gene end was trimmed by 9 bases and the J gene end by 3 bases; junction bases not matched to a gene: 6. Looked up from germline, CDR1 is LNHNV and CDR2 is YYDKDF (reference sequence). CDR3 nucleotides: TGTGCCACTGAGGGACAGGTGGACACCGGGGAGCTGTTTTTT. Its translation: CATEGQVDTGELFF.

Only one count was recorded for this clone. Here the CDR3 reads CASSLGVTTYEQYF. The CDR3 DNA is TGCGCCAGCAGTTTAGGGGTTACGACCTACGAGCAGTACTTC. The chain is built from TRBV5-1 and TRBJ2-7; TRBD1 is a possible D gene (5 bases). V lost 5 bases to trimming and J lost 2 bases, with 14 bases between them. This CDR3 is built from 14 residues. CDR1 is SGHRS and CDR2 is YFSETQ in the germline V gene.